The clone carrying this T cell receptor beta chain turned up a few times. These data originate in a study of blood T cell repertoires in COVID-19. Study-level background: The origin of the acute and convalescent COVID-19 samples was the United States, Italy and Spain. In each case, the material was cDNA or gDNA derived from T cells, B-cell-depleted T cells, or PBMCs.

Study processing details: Amplification of reference gene primers provided the estimated nucleated cell counts. Assay: immunoSEQ multiplex PCR; the TCRdb copy retains only in-frame clones and omits some. D and trimming come from the DNA, and the V and J calls and clone size come from that table. This sample carries around 180,000 clones, roughly nine tenths of them seen once, and the ten largest clones take 20% to 30%. The CDR3 has 16 amino acids. Per germline, CDR1 SGHNT and CDR2 YENEEA. With 2 bases clipped from V and 2 bases from J, the junction kept 5 bases outside the gene matches. Sequencing was carried out using peripheral blood. The rearrangement joins TRBV11-3 to TRBJ2-5; 10 positions match TRBD2. This TCR derives from a man in his fifties or sixties with acute or convalescent COVID-19. For the CDR3, the DNA is TGTGCCAGCAGCTTAACTACTAGCGGGACTCAAGAGACCCAGTACTTC. Protein: CASSLTTSGTQETQYF.